Sequencing of this T cell receptor beta chain was carried out in a study of OX40 agonist ivuxolimab in advanced cancers. V lost 5 bases to trimming and J lost 0 bases, with 13 bases between them. Germline CDR1 SGHVS, CDR2 FQNEAQ. The CDR3 contains 16 residues. This clone was observed once. Its antigen is not known. Using immunoSEQ multiplex PCR, the repertoire was profiled, and TCRdb retains in-frame clones only, with some absent. Of tens of thousands of clones listed, roughly three quarters are singletons. Whole-study findings and limits: Expanded clones tended on average to be more numerous among CD8+ T cells than CD4+.

The chain uses TRBV7-8 and TRBJ1-4; no firm D call. The sequence was obtained from an adult with an advanced solid tumor such as melanoma, head and neck, liver or kidney cancer. The material sequenced was CD4+ or CD8+ T cells sorted from blood, taken in a trial of the OX40 agonist ivuxolimab. The CDR3 sequence is CASSPLSAATNEKLFF. As DNA, the CDR3 is TGTGCCAGCAGCCCCCTGAGCGCCGCAACTAATGAAAAACTGTTTTTT.